Given below is one TCR beta chain in context. This clonotype was counted ten times or more. Its antigen is unknown. No qualities accompany the bases; no much larger clone lies one base away. These data are taken from a study of early T cells in non-severe SARS-CoV-2 infection (dated by TCRdb to the early 2020s). Study-level background: TCR sequencing used bulk RNA from unsorted whole blood, so alpha and beta chains could not be paired.

The study was a case-control design nested within a healthcare worker cohort in London, UK, with weekly nasopharyngeal swab PCR tests and blood sampling. Between 23 and 31 March 2020, the week of the UK lockdown, healthcare workers were enrolled and then followed up weekly for as long as 16 weeks. The investigation overall reported the following: Matching against VDJdb was skewed toward anti-spike CD8 responses, likely underestimated virus-specific expansions, and missed private and CD4 specificities.

The library was prepared using 5' RACE. The instrument was a NextSeq 500. Unique molecular identifiers were attached to individual cDNA molecules in the TCR library protocol so that sequencing error and PCR bias could be corrected. TCR alpha and beta chains were both sequenced, and the abundances of alpha and beta sequences in each sample were closely correlated with each other. In the authors' own workflow: Decombinator V4 was used to perform V gene, J gene and CDR3 annotation of TCR sequences. Expanded TCRs were defined as changing significantly between any two time points under a Poisson model with p below 0.0001. Abundances of TCRs were expressed as counts per million after normalisation to the total number of TCRs sequenced in each sample. VDJdb, accessed 1 November 2021, was searched for CMV, EBV and SARS-CoV-2 annotated TCRs, excluding TCRs annotated for multiple antigens. Clones were called with MiXCR by TCRdb after fastp trimmed the public reads at Q25, and only in-frame beta chains were retained. Rows matching on CDR3 protein sequence are summarized as one entry with the most common DNA and genes. TCRdb's processing, not the study's, gives the V and J calls here. Here the sample has 40,000 to 60,000 distinct CDR3 sequences; around 6.5% occur a single time. The top ten hold around 6.9% of the sample.

Sequences were derived from whole blood, sampled at baseline. This receptor was identified in an adult who was a healthcare worker with PCR-confirmed SARS-CoV-2 infection or an uninfected control (not recorded which).

The DNA is as follows: TGCAGTGCCCCCAAGGGGGGGCACCAAGAGACCCAGTACTTC. Its protein is CSAPKGGHQETQYF. The receptor chain draws on TRBV20-1 and TRBJ2-5; tentative D gene TRBD2, with 7 bases matching. From cysteine to phenylalanine, the CDR3 is 14 amino acids long. Only the CDR3 part of the read is kept: 42 bases, read in frame from the first base. Via the germline V gene (reference sequence), CDR1 is DFQATT and CDR2 SNEGSKA. V is cut by 6 bases and J by 0 bases, and the space between the germline ends is 14 bases.